The 27 T cell receptor beta chains below were found in one sample sequenced in a study of blood T cell repertoires in COVID-19. This table comes from immunoSEQ multiplex PCR, and its TCRdb copy is limited to in-frame clones, with some not included. The sample consists of roughly 280,000 clones, about 88% of them appearing once. Sequences were obtained from peripheral blood. The receptors derive from a woman between 55 and 75 years old with COVID-19, enrolled during active disease.

The chain combines TRBV3-1 (or the pseudogene TRBV3-2) with TRBJ1-2, with a tentative D call TRBD1 (5 bases). The CDR3 consists of 13 residues. CDR1 LGHDT and CDR2 YNNKEL come from the germline V gene (reference sequence). V was clipped by 2 bases and J by 4 bases, with 8 bases between them. In nucleotides, the CDR3 is TGTGCCAGCAGCCAAAAACAGGTCTATGGCTACACCTTC. Its translation: CASSQKQVYGYTF.

The gene calls are TRBV7-8 and TRBJ2-1, with a tentative D call TRBD2 (6 bases). The CDR3 totals 13 residues. Between the trimmed V and J ends, which lost 7 bases and 5 bases, there was a span of 12 bases. Germline values: CDR1 SGHVS, CDR2 FQNEAQ. The CDR3 sequence is CASIGEENNEQFF. The CDR3 nucleotides are TGTGCCAGCATTGGGGAGGAGAACAATGAGCAGTTCTTC.

The rearrangement uses TRBV27 and TRBJ2-1; D ambiguous. This CDR3 is 14 amino acids long. The ends were cut back, 5 bases at V and 2 bases at J, with 10 bases in the middle. Germline-derived CDR1 and CDR2 are MNHEY and SMNVEV (reference sequence). The DNA of the CDR3 is TGTGCCAGCAGTATTGGGCAGGCCTACAATGAGCAGTTCTTC. Protein sequence: CASSIGQAYNEQFF.

The chain employs TRBV7-3 and TRBJ2-3; 7 bases are shared with TRBD2. V lost 5 bases, J lost 2 bases, and 7 bases stayed unmatched. Germline loops: CDR1 SGHTA, CDR2 FQGTGA. This CDR3 is built from 15 residues. As DNA, the CDR3 is TGTGCCAGCAGCCCCCGCCGGGGGGTCACAGATACGCAGTATTTT. Translating it yields CASSPRRGVTDTQYF.

A remark on this clone: The sample has other DNA sequences that encode this CDR3 too. V and J are TRBV27 and TRBJ2-7; possible D gene TRBD1, 6 bases. This CDR3 is 13 amino acids long. V lost 6 bases to trimming and J lost 3 bases, with 12 bases between them. Germline loops: CDR1 MNHEY, CDR2 SMNVEV (reference sequence). Here the CDR3 reads CASRPTGGYEQYF. CDR3 bases: TGTGCCAGCAGACCGACAGGAGGCTACGAGCAGTACTTC.

This clone came up a few times. The chain links TRBV5-1 to TRBJ2-3; no reliable D call. Trimming removed 4 bases from V and 0 bases from J, with 9 bases in between. The germline V gene encodes CDR1 SGHRS and CDR2 YFSETQ. CDR3 length: 14 residues. In DNA, the CDR3 is TGCGCCAGCAGCCCCCCAACTAGCACAGATACGCAGTATTTT. This encodes CASSPPTSTDTQYF.

The rearrangement joins TRBV19 to TRBJ2-2; the match to TRBD2 covers 7 bases. V trimming: 5 bases; J trimming: 4 bases; junction bases outside the gene matches: 4. Per germline, CDR1 LNHDA and CDR2 SQIVND (reference sequence). The CDR3 loop spans 14 amino acids. The CDR3 bases are TGTGCCAGTAGTGCGACTAGCAGCACCGGGGAGCTGTTTTTT. Translating gives CASSATSSTGELFF.

The J gene is TRBJ1-2, the V gene TRBV6-5; TRBD1 is a possible D gene (6 bases). The CDR3 spans 13 residues. Looked up from germline, CDR1 is MNHEY and CDR2 is SVGAGI. V lost 2 bases and J lost 8, with 12 bases in between. In DNA form, the CDR3 reads TGTGCCAGCAGTTACACAGGGTCGAGAGGCTACACCTTC. This sequence encodes CASSYTGSRGYTF.

The CDR3 nucleotides are TGTGCCAGCAGCGCAGCGACGGAGAACACTGAAGCTTTCTTT. Encoded protein: CASSAATENTEAFF. The rearrangement links TRBV7-2 to TRBJ1-1; D gene uncertain. Trimming removed 5 bases from V and 1 base from J, with 11 bases in between. The CDR3 runs to 14 residues. Germline V gene lookup returns CDR1 SGHTA and CDR2 FQGNSA.

CDR3 nucleotide sequence: TGTGCCAGCAGCAATCATCAGGGGGCGGGTGAAAAACTGTTTTTT. This translates into CASSNHQGAGEKLFF. The V and J genes are TRBV7-9 and TRBJ1-4, with 8 bases lining up with TRBD1. The CDR3 runs to 15 residues. Looked up from germline, CDR1 is SEHNR and CDR2 is FQNEAQ (reference sequence). J lost 7 bases, V lost 5 bases, and 9 bases had no gene match.

The chain is built from TRBV4-3 and TRBJ1-2; tentative D call: TRBD1 (6 bases). This CDR3 spans 17 amino acids. The V end was cut by 1 base, the J end by 3 bases, with 18 bases between. The germline gives CDR1 LGHNA, CDR2 YSLEER. The CDR3 reads CASSQALSGGRDYGYTF. As DNA, the CDR3 is TGCGCCAGCAGCCAAGCACTCTCCGGGGGGCGAGACTATGGCTACACCTTC.

The chain has TRBV11-3 and TRBJ2-3, with TRBD2 matching over 9 bases. Looked up from germline, CDR1 is SGHNT and CDR2 is YENEEA. CDR3 length equals 14 residues. Losses at the gene ends were 5 bases for V and 11 bases for J; bases not matched to a gene: 11. Here the CDR3 DNA reads TGTGCCAGCAGCCCGGGGCGGGAGGGCCTCAAGCAGTATTTT. Translation: CASSPGREGLKQYF.

The chain links TRBV6-2 or TRBV6-3 to TRBJ1-4; D is possibly TRBD1 (5 bases). The CDR3 covers 16 residues. Trimming shortened V by 2 bases and J by 4 bases, and 14 bases separated the two germline ends. The germline gives CDR1 MNHEY, CDR2 SVGEGT. DNA for the CDR3: TGTGCCAGCAGTTACGTCTTGGGGAGGGGTAATGAAAAACTGTTTTTT. Translating gives CASSYVLGRGNEKLFF.

The chain uses TRBV5-4 and TRBJ2-2, with a possible D match to TRBD1 (6 bases). The V end lost 0 bases, the J end lost 2 bases, and 14 bases lay between the germline ends. CDR3 length: 17 amino acids. Germline V gives CDR1 SGHNT, CDR2 YYREEE (reference sequence). The CDR3 nucleotides read TGTGCCAGCAGCTTGGTCCCGACAGGAATCAACACCGGGGAGCTGTTTTTT. The encoded protein is CASSLVPTGINTGELFF.

The rearrangement uses TRBV10-3 and TRBJ2-1, with 12 positions matching TRBD2. Germline values: CDR1 ENHRY, CDR2 SYGVKD. V shed 4 bases, J shed 6 bases, and the junction held 4 bases outside the gene matches. CDR3 length: 15 amino acids. CDR3 bases: TGTGCCATCAGTGGTTTACTAGCGGGAGGCAATGAGCAGTTCTTC. It is translated as CAISGLLAGGNEQFF.

The CDR3 region is CASRLRQGGDTQYF. CDR3 sequence (DNA): TGTGCCAGCAGACTACGGCAGGGAGGAGATACGCAGTATTTT. The chain uses TRBV6-5 and TRBJ2-3; possibly TRBD2 for D (6 bases). The ends were cut back, 6 bases at V and 5 bases at J, with 15 bases in the middle. Germline CDR1 MNHEY, CDR2 SVGAGI. CDR3 length: 14 amino acids.

The chain uses TRBV7-2 and TRBJ2-1; D not resolved. Germline V gives CDR1 SGHTA, CDR2 FQGNSA. V was trimmed by 5 bases and J by 1 base, leaving 6 bases between them. The CDR3 covers 13 residues. This CDR3 reads CASSKASYNEQFF. CDR3 nucleotides: TGTGCCAGCAGCAAAGCGTCCTACAATGAGCAGTTCTTC.

The V gene is TRBV3-1 (or the pseudogene TRBV3-2), the J gene TRBJ2-5; D remains unclear. The CDR3 sequence is 14 residues long. Trimming took off 0 bases at V and 5 bases at J, with 10 bases between the two ends. Germline V gives CDR1 LGHDT, CDR2 YNNKEL (reference sequence). CDR3 in amino acids: CASSQDARTETQYF. The CDR3 DNA reads TGTGCCAGCAGCCAAGATGCTAGAACCGAGACCCAGTACTTC.

The genes are TRBV12-3 or TRBV12-4 and TRBJ2-5; D unresolved. Trimming stripped 2 bases from V and 6 bases from J, with 10 bases between. This CDR3 spans 13 amino acids. The CDR3 here is CASSLFLEQTQYF. CDR3 in DNA: TGTGCCAGCAGTTTATTTCTAGAACAGACCCAGTACTTC.

This clone was seen more than once but under ten times. The chain links TRBV19 to TRBJ2-5; possibly TRBD1 for D (5 bases). Germline assignment: CDR1 LNHDA and CDR2 SQIVND (reference sequence). V lost 9 bases and J lost 2, with 16 bases in between. This CDR3 spans 14 amino acids. The CDR3 region has the DNA TGTGCCAGCTCAACGATGCGACAGCAAGAGACCCAGTACTTC. Protein product: CASSTMRQQETQYF.

The chain employs TRBV6-5 and TRBJ1-2; weak D call: TRBD1 (6 bases). This CDR3 has 14 residues. Germline values: CDR1 MNHEY, CDR2 SVGAGI. Between the trimmed V and J ends, which lost 6 bases and 4 bases, there was a span of 15 bases. In DNA, the CDR3 is TGTGCCAGCAGGATCAGGGGACCTGGCTATGGCTACACCTTC. Encoded protein: CASRIRGPGYGYTF.

The rearrangement links TRBV27 to TRBJ2-1; 10 bases fit TRBD2. The CDR3 totals 16 residues. V lost 4 bases to trimming and J lost 9 bases; unmatched junction nucleotides: 12. Germline CDR1 and CDR2: MNHEY and SMNVEV (reference sequence). The CDR3 protein is CASSYPSSGSGFEQFF. As DNA, the CDR3 is TGTGCCAGCAGTTACCCATCTAGCGGGAGCGGTTTTGAGCAGTTCTTC.

The chain has TRBV4-3 and TRBJ2-5; D is uncertain. Per germline, CDR1 LGHNA and CDR2 YSLEER. This CDR3 has 15 amino acids. V gave up 0 bases and J gave up 4 bases, with 12 bases separating them. CDR3 sequence: CASSQDNDSGETQYF. In nucleotides, the CDR3 is TGCGCCAGCAGCCAAGATAACGACTCCGGAGAGACCCAGTACTTC.

The CDR3 is CASSILGQGKFGVAFF. The CDR3 bases are TGTGCCAGTAGTATCCTGGGACAGGGAAAGTTTGGGGTTGCTTTCTTT. The genes are TRBV19 and TRBJ1-1, with 9 bases identical to TRBD1. The CDR3 has 16 residues. Trimming removed 3 bases from V and 11 bases from J; junction bases left unmatched: 16. Germline loops: CDR1 LNHDA, CDR2 SQIVND (reference sequence).

The V and J genes are TRBV4-3 and TRBJ1-3, with D tentatively TRBD1 (6 bases). The CDR3 totals 19 residues. Germline CDR1 and CDR2: LGHNA and YSLEER. The germline V and J ends were trimmed by 2 bases and 3 bases, with 23 bases remaining between them. The CDR3 protein is CASSQNVARGGRGGNTIYF. The CDR3 region has the DNA TGCGCCAGCAGCCAAAATGTCGCGCGGGGGGGCCGGGGTGGAAACACCATATATTTT.

The chain recombines TRBV19 with TRBJ2-7; 10 bases are shared with TRBD1. V dropped 1 base and J dropped 1; count of bases not matched to a gene: 1. The CDR3 runs 15 residues. Germline V gene data show CDR1 as LNHDA and CDR2 as SQIVND (reference sequence). CDR3 residues: CASSIGDRGSYEQYF. DNA of the CDR3: TGTGCCAGTAGTATAGGGGACAGGGGTTCCTACGAGCAGTACTTC.

The CDR3: CASSIGTGVSYEQYF. CDR3 DNA sequence: TGTGCCAGCAGTATAGGGACAGGAGTCTCCTACGAGCAGTACTTC. The chain is built from TRBV9 and TRBJ2-7, with 8 bases fitting TRBD1. V was pared by 5 bases and J by 0 bases, with 7 bases of the junction left unmatched. The CDR3 spans 15 residues. CDR1 SGDLS and CDR2 YYNGEE come from the germline V gene.